A selection of T cell receptor beta chains follows, all from one sample in a study of cytomegalovirus exposure and HLA in healthy donors. Assay: immunoSEQ multiplex PCR; the TCRdb copy retains only in-frame clones and omits some. The table lists roughly 160,000 clones, over 60% of them singletons, with approximately 1.6% in the top ten. The sample was PBMCs. The receptor set was obtained from a woman aged 25 to 39 in good health and CMV-seronegative. Both conserved end residues are part of each CDR3. A D gene is named only where the DNA matches it firmly. For some rows the clone size is stated as once, few or many, or as a class when expanded; others skip it.

J | V | size | D | DNA | CDR3
TRBJ1-1 | TRBV2 | few | - | TGTGCCAGCATGGGACACGCGAACACTGAAGCTTTCTTT | CASMGHANTEAFF
TRBJ2-7 | TRBV5-1 | - | TRBD2 | TGCGCCAGCAGCTTGGTAGCTGCTAGCGGGACCCACGAGCAGTACTTC | CASSLVAASGTHEQYF
TRBJ2-5 | TRBV28 | once | - | TGTGCCACCCTCAGCAGTTTAGTTTACAGCCAAGAGACCCAGTACTTC | CATLSSLVYSQETQYF
TRBJ2-1 | TRBV7-2 | few | TRBD1 | TGTGCCAGCAGCTTAAAGGACAGGTTTTACAATGAGCAGTTCTTC | CASSLKDRFYNEQFF
TRBJ2-3 | TRBV2 | - | TRBD2 | TGTGCCAGCAGCCCTATAGCGGGGGCCACAGATACGCAGTATTTT | CASSPIAGATDTQYF
TRBJ2-2 | TRBV15 | - | TRBD2 | TGTGCCACCAGCGGCCCACTAGCGGACACGACGAACACCGGGGAGCTGTTTTTT | CATSGPLADTTNTGELFF
TRBJ2-5 | TRBV29-1 | - | TRBD1 | TGCAGCGTTGAGATGATACAAGGACAGGGAGAATTTGAGACCCAGTACTTC | CSVEMIQGQGEFETQYF
TRBJ1-1 | TRBV7-2 | - | - | TGTGCCAGCAGCTTAGATAGTCTAGCTGAAGCTTTCTTT | CASSLDSLAEAFF
TRBJ2-7 | TRBV5-8 | once | TRBD2 | TGTGCCTCCACTCGGGCGGGGGACCCTCACTACGAGCAGTACTTC | CASTRAGDPHYEQYF
TRBJ1-3 | TRBV10-2 | - | TRBD1 | TGCGCCAGCAGTGGACAGGGGGCTAGAGGAAACACCATATATTTT | CASSGQGARGNTIYF
TRBJ1-1 | TRBV11-2 | once | - | TGTGCCAGTAAGGAGGTGGGGGCAGGGCAGAACACTGAAGCTTTCTTT | CASKEVGAGQNTEAFF
TRBJ1-3 | TRBV4-2 | - | TRBD1 | TGTGCCAGCAGCCAGGGACAGGCAGACTCTGGAAACACCATATATTTT | CASSQGQADSGNTIYF
TRBJ2-7 | TRBV29-1 | - | TRBD2 | TGCAGCGTTGGAAGCAGGGAGGGTACCTACGAGCAGTACTTC | CSVGSREGTYEQYF
TRBJ2-7 | TRBV30 | - | - | TGTGCCTGGAGTCCCCCGGGATTCTCCTACGAGCAGTACTTC | CAWSPPGFSYEQYF
TRBJ2-7 | TRBV27 | - | TRBD2 | TGTGCCAGCAGTCAGACTAGCGGGAGGGCCAGCGTTAGGAGCTCCTACGAGCAGTACTTC | CASSQTSGRASVRSSYEQYF
TRBJ1-1 | TRBV19 | - | - | TGTGCCAGTAGTATCTCGGTTGAAGCTTTCTTT | CASSISVEAFF
TRBJ1-2 | TRBV5-4 | - | TRBD1 | TGTGCCAGCAGCTTGGACTCCGGGACAGGCTCTCGAGGCTACACCTTC | CASSLDSGTGSRGYTF
TRBJ1-1 | TRBV9 | few | TRBD1 | TGTGCCAGCAGCCGACGACAGGGAGCTGACACTGAAGCTTTCTTT | CASSRRQGADTEAFF
TRBJ2-7 | TRBV6-1 | - | - | TGTGCCAGCAGTGAAGAAAACAGGAGATCCTACGAGCAGTACTTC | CASSEENRRSYEQYF
TRBJ1-1 | TRBV5-6 | - | - | TGTGCCAGCAACCGACAGTTGAACACTGAAGCTTTCTTT | CASNRQLNTEAFF
TRBJ1-2 | TRBV4-1 | few | - | TGCGCCAGCAGCCCCGACGGAGGGACTAACTATGGCTACACCTTC | CASSPDGGTNYGYTF
TRBJ1-2 | TRBV7-9 | - | - | TGTGCCAGCAGCTTAGGGGGCGGACAGAACTATGGCTACACCTTC | CASSLGGGQNYGYTF
TRBJ1-3 | TRBV4-1 | - | - | TGCGCCAGCAGCCGGGTGGCGGGGCCTGGAAACACCATATATTTT | CASSRVAGPGNTIYF
TRBJ2-5 | TRBV5-1 | once | - | TGCGCCAGCAGCTCTTCCACCGTGGGGACACCCGTCCAAGAGACCCAGTACTTC | CASSSSTVGTPVQETQYF
TRBJ2-7 | TRBV13 | - | TRBD1 | TGTGCCAGCAGCTTAAATCCGGGACAGGGGGCGGGCGAGCAGTACTTC | CASSLNPGQGAGEQYF
TRBJ2-7 | TRBV9 | - | - | TGTGCCAGCAGCTCACGACCCGGGGTGAACTACGAGCAGTACTTC | CASSSRPGVNYEQYF
TRBJ1-4 | TRBV7-9 | once | TRBD1 | TGTGCCAGCAGCGGACAGGGGGGGGGTAACGAAAAACTGTTTTTT | CASSGQGGGNEKLFF
TRBJ2-1 | TRBV20-1 | few | - | TGCAGTGCTCTTAGGGGGAAGGAGCAGTTCTTC | CSALRGKEQFF
TRBJ2-1 | TRBV4-2 | - | TRBD2 | TGTGCCAGCAGCCAAGATCACGGCGGGGGGGCAAATGAGCAGTTCTTC | CASSQDHGGGANEQFF
TRBJ2-1 | TRBV7-8 | - | TRBD2 | TGTGCCAGCAGCGAGCTAGCGGGAGGGTTCAATGAGCAGTTCTTC | CASSELAGGFNEQFF
TRBJ2-1 | TRBV5-1 | - | - | TGCGCCAGCAGCTTGGGTCAGGAATACAATGAGCAGTTCTTC | CASSLGQEYNEQFF
TRBJ1-4 | TRBV25-1 | - | TRBD1 | TGTGCCAGCAGTGAATGGCGGGGACAGGGTAAACTGTTTTTT | CASSEWRGQGKLFF
TRBJ2-7 | TRBV4-3 | - | TRBD2 | TGCGCCAGCAGCCAAGGCAGGACTAGGTCCTACGAGCAGTACTTC | CASSQGRTRSYEQYF
TRBJ1-4 | TRBV5-1 | - | TRBD1 | TGCGCCAGCAGCAACGGACAGGGGACTAATGAAAAACTGTTTTTT | CASSNGQGTNEKLFF
TRBJ1-6 | TRBV4-2 | - | - | TGTGCCAGCAGCCAAGATAGGTTGTACGGGGACACGAGTTCACCCCTCCACTTT | CASSQDRLYGDTSSPLHF
TRBJ1-4 | TRBV7-9 | - | - | TGTTCCAGCAGCTTAGGAGCAACTAATGAAAAACTGTTTTTT | CSSSLGATNEKLFF
TRBJ2-3 | TRBV19 | - | - | TGTGCCAGTAACCACCTAGGCACAGATACGCAGTATTTT | CASNHLGTDTQYF
TRBJ1-1 | TRBV10-3 | few | - | TGTGCCATCAGGCAGGGCCCGAACACTGAAGCTTTCTTT | CAIRQGPNTEAFF
TRBJ2-3 | TRBV5-1 | - | TRBD2 | TGCGCCAGCGCGGAGGGGAGCGGGGGCGCGGCGCAGTATTTT | CASAEGSGGAAQYF
TRBJ1-1 | TRBV12-2 | - | - | TGTGCAAGTCGCTTAGAACTGGGGGAAGGGAGGTGGAAAATGAACACTGAAGCTTTCTTT | CASRLELGEGRWKMNTEAFF
TRBJ1-5 | TRBV7-8 | - | - | TGTGCCAGCAGCCGCCGGGATCGGGGTCAGCCCCAGCATTTT | CASSRRDRGQPQHF
TRBJ2-7 | TRBV4-2 | - | TRBD2 | TGTGCCAGCAGCCACGGTTGGGAGGGCTACGAGCAGTACTTC | CASSHGWEGYEQYF
TRBJ2-1 | TRBV15 | - | TRBD1 | TGTGCCACCAGCAGCTCGGACAGGGCGCGAGGTGAGCAGTTCTTC | CATSSSDRARGEQFF
TRBJ2-2 | TRBV29-1 | - | TRBD1 | TGCAGCGTTGGACAGGGCCCAACGAACACCGGGGAGCTGTTTTTT | CSVGQGPTNTGELFF
TRBJ2-1 | TRBV11-2 | - | TRBD2 | TGTGCCAGCAGCTTTAGCGGGAGCTCGAATGAGCAGTTCTTC | CASSFSGSSNEQFF
TRBJ1-1 | TRBV7-3 | - | - | TGTGCCAGCAGCTTAACGCGGGGAAACACTGAAGCTTTCTTT | CASSLTRGNTEAFF
TRBJ1-4 | TRBV6-1 | - | - | TGTGCCAGCAGTACCAATCGGGACTCCCCGGGGTTT | CASSTNRDSPGF
TRBJ1-4 | TRBV6-5 | - | - | TGTGCCAGCAGTTACTCGATGGGGCGCAGATCCGAAAAACTGTTTTTT | CASSYSMGRRSEKLFF
TRBJ2-7 | TRBV2 | - | TRBD1 | TGTGCCAGCCGGACAGGGGGCGAGCAGTACTTC | CASRTGGEQYF
TRBJ1-2 | TRBV7-9 | few | - | TGTGCCAGCAGCTTATCAGCAGGGGACTATGGCTACACCTTC | CASSLSAGDYGYTF